This T cell receptor beta chain was recovered during a study of blood T cell repertoires in COVID-19. As for the study in general: Researchers got acute and convalescent COVID-19 samples from the United States, Italy and Spain.

The CDR3 runs to 14 residues. Trimming removed 4 bases at V and 6 bases at J, with 13 bases between. Per the germline V gene, CDR1 is LGHNA and CDR2 is YSLEER. In the original processing: The assay estimated nucleated cells by amplifying reference gene primers. TCRdb keeps only in-frame clones here, not all; method: immunoSEQ multiplex PCR. The DNA gave D and trimming, while V, J and clone size come from that table. The data hold under 300,000 clones, with 90% observed a single time. Followed over time, Seattle patients had been enrolled while infection was active. The clonotype comes from a woman aged 55-75 years with COVID-19, enrolled during active disease. The J gene is TRBJ2-4, the V gene TRBV4-3; D is possibly TRBD1 (6 bases). The sample consisted of peripheral blood. CDR3 nucleotides: TGCGCCAGCAGCCGGACAGCCTTGGCAAACATTCAGTACTTC. The encoded protein is CASSRTALANIQYF.